The 13 T cell receptor beta chains listed next were all sequenced from one sample in a study of blood T cell repertoires in COVID-19. TCRdb's copy holds only in-frame clones and misses some; the assay was immunoSEQ multiplex PCR. The table lists 70,000 or so clones, 86% of them singletons. What was sequenced was peripheral blood. Receptor source: a man aged 65 to 79 with active COVID-19.

The gene calls are TRBV7-2 and TRBJ1-3; 7 bases are shared with TRBD1. Germline V gene sequence: CDR1 SGHTA, CDR2 FQGNSA. Unmatched junction bases numbered 9, after V lost 5 bases and J lost 2 bases. This CDR3 is built from 16 residues. CDR3 sequence (DNA): TGTGCCAGCAGCCCTAGGGGGCCAGGGACTGGAAACACCATATATTTT. It codes for CASSPRGPGTGNTIYF.

The rearrangement joins TRBV21-1 to TRBJ1-4; the D segment call TRBD1 is taken from the table without a DNA check. TRBV21-1 represents a pseudogene. This CDR3 is 14 amino acids long. In DNA form, the CDR3 reads TGTGCCAGCACCAAGAGGGACAGGCCCGAAAAACTGTTTTTT. Its translation is CASTKRDRPEKLFF.

This clone was counted a single time. This chain uses TRBV5-4 with TRBJ1-2; the D gene is possibly TRBD1 (6 bases). Germline V CDR1 and CDR2: SGHNT, YYREEE (reference sequence). CDR3 length: 15 amino acids. Trimming took off 0 bases at V and 4 bases at J, with 13 bases between the two ends. As DNA, the CDR3 is TGTGCCAGCAGCTTGGTAGCAGGGGCAAGCTATGGCTACACCTTC. Its protein product is CASSLVAGASYGYTF. The full variable domain, in which reference TRBV5-4 and TRBJ1-2 provide the parts outside the CDR3, is ETGVTQSPTHLIKTRGQQVTLRCSSQSGHNTVSWYQQALGQGPQFIFQYYREEENGRGNFPPRFSGLQFPNYSSELNVNALELDDSALYLCASSLVAGASYGYTFGSGTRLTVV.

The chain carries TRBV7-2 and TRBJ2-7; TRBD2 matches 8 bases. The V segment lost 7 bases and the J segment 0 bases; nucleotides outside the gene matches: 5. CDR1 is SGHTA and CDR2 is FQGNSA in the germline V gene. The CDR3 is 14 amino acids. CDR3 residues: CASTSTSDSYEQYF. In nucleotides, the CDR3 is TGTGCCAGCACCTCGACTAGCGACTCCTACGAGCAGTACTTC.

The genes are TRBV27 and TRBJ2-1; possible D gene TRBD2, 6 bases. The germline V and J ends were trimmed by 5 bases and 7 bases, with 18 bases remaining between them. This CDR3 spans 15 amino acids. Germline V gene lookup returns CDR1 MNHEY and CDR2 SMNVEV (reference sequence). The CDR3 sequence is CASSPREWAGNEQFF. In nucleotides, the CDR3 is TGTGCCAGCAGTCCTCGGGAGTGGGCCGGGAATGAGCAGTTCTTC.

V gene TRBV6-1 combines with J gene TRBJ2-7; possibly TRBD2 for D (5 bases). The CDR3 is 12 residues long. The V and J ends lost 3 bases and 9 bases respectively, with 12 bases between them. Looked up from germline, CDR1 is MNHNS and CDR2 is SASEGT. The CDR3 protein is CASSEWSRGQYF. CDR3 sequence (DNA): TGTGCCAGCAGTGAGTGGAGTCGGGGGCAGTACTTC.

This clone appeared once. The J gene is TRBJ1-1, the V gene TRBV11-2, with D maybe TRBD1 (6 bases). V shed 5 bases and J shed 4 bases, with 14 bases lying between them. CDR1 is SGHAT, CDR2 FQNNGV, per germline. The CDR3 is made up of 14 amino acids. CDR3 nucleotides: TGTGCCAGCAGCCCCCATACAGGGTTCACTGAAGCTTTCTTT. It yields the protein CASSPHTGFTEAFF. The whole variable domain, filled in from reference TRBV11-2 and TRBJ1-1, reads EAGVAQSPRYKIIEKRQSVAFWCNPISGHATLYWYQQILGQGPKLLIQFQNNGVVDDSQLPKDRFSAERLKGVDSTLKIQPAKLEDSAVYLCASSPHTGFTEAFFGQGTRLTVV.

CDR3 coding DNA: TGTGCCAGTAGTACCACAGGGGATCGGGGAAACACCATATATTTT. As protein: CASSTTGDRGNTIYF. The rearrangement links TRBV19 to TRBJ1-3, with 7 bases that match TRBD1. This CDR3 spans 15 amino acids. With V trimmed by 4 bases and J by 4 bases, 7 bases remained unmatched. Per germline, CDR1 LNHDA and CDR2 SQIVND (reference sequence).

This chain joins TRBV6-2 or TRBV6-3 and TRBJ2-1; 9 bases agree with TRBD2. Germline-derived CDR1 and CDR2 are MNHEY and SVGEGT. This CDR3 is 18 amino acids long. Unmatched junction bases numbered 17, after V lost 2 bases and J lost 9 bases. CDR3 nucleotides: TGTGCCAGCAGTTACCCCGACTCGGCGGGAGGGCCCTGTGGTGAGCAGTTCTTC. As protein: CASSYPDSAGGPCGEQFF.

This clone was detected only a few times. The V gene is TRBV12-5, the J gene TRBJ1-6, with a weak D call TRBD1 (5 bases). Per the germline V gene, CDR1 is LGHNT and CDR2 is FRNRAP. The CDR3 covers 20 residues. Trimming cost V 0 bases and J 1 base, with 19 bases left between them. This chain's CDR3 is CASGLVLSGGPRSYNSPLHF. CDR3 DNA: TGTGCTAGTGGTTTGGTACTAAGCGGGGGACCCAGATCCTATAATTCACCCCTCCACTTT.

The rearrangement uses TRBV6-2 or TRBV6-3 and TRBJ1-6; TRBD1 matches 7 bases. CDR3 size: 16 residues. Germline V lookup: CDR1 MNHEY, CDR2 SVGEGT. Trimming took 0 bases from V and 6 from J; bases not matched to a gene: 5. The CDR3 coding sequence is TGTGCCAGCAGTTACTCCCGGACAGGCCGTAATTCACCCCTCCACTTT. Its translation is CASSYSRTGRNSPLHF.

This chain connects TRBV6-4 to TRBJ2-7; TRBD1 aligns across 7 bases. V shed 4 bases, J shed 7 bases, and the junction held 7 bases outside the gene matches. This CDR3 comprises 13 residues. In germline, CDR1 is MRHNA, CDR2 SNTAGT. CDR3 in amino acids: CASSARQGREQYF. The CDR3 DNA sequence: TGTGCCAGCAGTGCCCGACAGGGTCGGGAGCAGTACTTC.

This chain connects TRBV7-2 to TRBJ1-2; TRBD1 might be the D (6 bases). CDR1 is SGHTA and CDR2 is FQGNSA in the germline V gene. This CDR3 has 15 residues. With 6 bases removed from V and 4 bases from J, the gap between germline ends came to 18 bases. The CDR3 protein is CASRGGPNVGYGYTF. The DNA of the CDR3 is TGTGCCAGCAGGGGGGGGCCCAACGTTGGCTATGGCTACACCTTC.